These 30 T cell receptor beta chains were sequenced from one sample in a study of blood T cell repertoires in COVID-19. Sequenced by immunoSEQ multiplex PCR; TCRdb stores in-frame clones only, minus some. The profile shows 200,000 to 250,000 clones, 87% of them singletons. The sequenced sample was peripheral blood. The receptors were sampled from a man aged 18 to 30 with active or convalescent COVID-19.

V and J are TRBV2 and TRBJ2-3; 9 nucleotides agree with TRBD2. CDR1 and CDR2 (germline): SNHLY, FYNNEI. The CDR3 consists of 14 residues. V trimming: 6 bases; J trimming: 4 bases; junction bases outside the gene matches: 5. CDR3 in amino acids: CASRPGLAADTQYF. The DNA of the CDR3 is TGTGCCAGCAGGCCGGGACTAGCCGCAGATACGCAGTATTTT.

The rearrangement links TRBV7-2 to TRBJ2-3; no clear D. The germline CDR1 and CDR2 sequences are SGHTA and FQGNSA. V was cut by 5 bases and J by 1 base, with 10 bases left in between. The CDR3 runs to 14 residues. The CDR3 spells CASSEVGRTDTQYF. The CDR3 nucleotides are TGTGCCAGCAGCGAAGTGGGCCGCACAGATACGCAGTATTTT.

J is TRBJ1-2 and V is TRBV6-6; perhaps TRBD1 as D (5 bases). The germline V gene encodes CDR1 MNHNY and CDR2 SVGAGI (reference sequence). The CDR3 has 16 amino acids. V lost 7 bases and J lost 0, with 18 bases in between. CDR3 amino acids: CASTRGGGASNYGYTF. CDR3 in DNA: TGTGCCAGCACCCGCGGTGGAGGGGCTTCTAACTATGGCTACACCTTC.

V and J are TRBV7-2 and TRBJ1-6; D not resolved. Trimming took off 2 bases at V and 9 bases at J, with 5 bases between the two ends. Germline CDR1 reads SGHTA; CDR2 reads FQGNSA. This CDR3 has 12 residues. This chain's CDR3 is CASSLNRSPLHF. CDR3 DNA: TGTGCCAGCAGCTTAAATCGTTCACCCCTCCACTTT.

This clone has just a few counts. The chain employs TRBV7-2 and TRBJ2-1; 12 positions agree with TRBD2. The CDR3 sequence is 19 residues long. The V gene's germline CDR1 is SGHTA and CDR2 FQGNSA. With 3 bases clipped from V and 5 bases from J, the junction kept 14 bases outside the gene matches. The chain's CDR3 is CASSFPHWTSGNFDNEQFF. CDR3 DNA: TGTGCCAGCAGCTTCCCACACTGGACTAGCGGGAACTTCGACAATGAGCAGTTCTTC.

This rearrangement joins TRBV28 to TRBJ2-2; maybe TRBD1 (6 bases). This CDR3 comprises 15 residues. Germline V lookup: CDR1 MDHEN, CDR2 SYDVKM. V was pared by 0 bases and J by 5 bases, with 10 bases between. This CDR3 reads CASSLWQGQTGELFF. CDR3 DNA: TGTGCCAGCAGTTTATGGCAGGGGCAAACCGGGGAGCTGTTTTTT.

The rearrangement joins TRBV24-1 to TRBJ1-2; 7 bases map to TRBD1. The CDR3 covers 15 residues. J was trimmed by 4 bases and V by 2 bases; bases with no gene match: 6. Per germline, CDR1 KGHDR and CDR2 SFDVKD. This CDR3 is CATSDSRDSSYGYTF. CDR3 coding DNA: TGTGCCACCAGTGATTCCCGGGACAGCAGCTATGGCTACACCTTC.

The chain employs TRBV7-2 and TRBJ2-1; 8 bases are shared with TRBD2. The CDR3 spans 14 residues. CDR1 is SGHTA, CDR2 FQGNSA, per germline. The junction had 5 bases not matched to a gene; V was cut back by 3 bases and J by 7 bases. The CDR3 here is CASSLAGGRNEQFF. The CDR3 DNA reads TGTGCCAGCAGCTTGGCGGGAGGCCGAAATGAGCAGTTCTTC.

CDR3 region: CASSQDGTGNEQFF. CDR3 bases: TGTGCCAGCAGCCAAGATGGCACGGGCAATGAGCAGTTCTTC. The V call is TRBV14, the J call TRBJ2-1; D gene ambiguous. Germline V CDR1 and CDR2: SGHDN, FVKESK. Trimming shortened V by 0 bases and J by 6 bases, and 9 bases separated the two germline ends. The CDR3 length is 14 residues.

CDR3 DNA: TGTGCCAGCAGCCAAGAAGGCCTAGCGGAATATAGGAACACCGGGGAGCTGTTTTTT. This codes for CASSQEGLAEYRNTGELFF. This chain connects TRBV4-2 to TRBJ2-2; 7 nucleotides match TRBD2. Germline assignment: CDR1 LGHNA and CDR2 YNFKEQ. CDR3 length equals 19 residues. Unmatched junction bases numbered 11, after V lost 0 bases and J lost 1 base.

This rearrangement joins TRBV19 to TRBJ1-3; D is uncertain. The V and J ends lost 7 bases and 3 bases respectively, with 13 bases between them. CDR1 is LNHDA and CDR2 is SQIVND in the germline V gene (reference sequence). This CDR3 has 14 residues. The CDR3: CASTRRGGGNTIYF. In DNA form, the CDR3 reads TGTGCCAGTACCCGACGGGGAGGTGGAAACACCATATATTTT. The full variable domain, rest sourced from reference TRBV19 and TRBJ1-3, is DGGITQSPKYLFRKEGQNVTLSCEQNLNHDAMYWYRQDPGQGLRLIYYSQIVNDFQKGDIAEGYSVSREKKESFPLTVTSAQKNPTAFYLCASTRRGGGNTIYFGEGSWLTVV.

The CDR3 region has the DNA TGTGCCAGCAGGGGACAGGGCATAGCTAACTATGGCTACACCTTC. Amino acids: CASRGQGIANYGYTF. The chain has TRBV2 and TRBJ1-2, with 9 nucleotides matching TRBD1. The germline V gene encodes CDR1 SNHLY and CDR2 FYNNEI. After removal of 6 bases from V and 0 bases from J, the junction contained 5 bases not matched to a gene. The CDR3 runs to 15 residues.

V and J are TRBV6-5 and TRBJ1-3; possible D gene TRBD1, 6 bases. Germline V gene lookup returns CDR1 MNHEY and CDR2 SVGAGI. The CDR3 totals 16 residues. V was trimmed by 0 bases and J by 0 bases, leaving 9 bases between them. CDR3 amino acids: CASSYSIRGSGNTIYF. Written as DNA, the CDR3 is TGTGCCAGCAGTTACTCGATCAGGGGCTCTGGAAACACCATATATTTT.

This rearrangement joins TRBV11-3 to TRBJ2-5, with D possibly matching TRBD1 (5 bases). In germline, CDR1 is SGHNT, CDR2 YENEEA. The CDR3 sequence is 14 residues long. The V and J ends lost 5 bases and 3 bases respectively, with 13 bases between them. The CDR3: CASSPAGQEETQYF. The CDR3, as DNA: TGTGCCAGCAGCCCCGCAGGGCAAGAAGAGACCCAGTACTTC.

The chain recombines TRBV19 with TRBJ1-4; 7 positions match TRBD1. From germline, CDR1 is LNHDA and CDR2 SQIVND (reference sequence). The CDR3 loop spans 17 amino acids. The J segment lost 4 bases and the V segment lost 7 bases, leaving 15 bases of the junction unmatched. DNA for the CDR3: TGTGCCAGTACTCGTGACAGGGTAGGAAGAGATAATGAAAAACTGTTTTTT. It translates to CASTRDRVGRDNEKLFF.

The V and J genes are TRBV11-3 and TRBJ2-2, with no clear D. The CDR3 is 13 amino acids. Germline CDR1 SGHNT, CDR2 YENEEA. Deletions cut 5 bases from V and 4 bases from J, with 8 bases between. The CDR3 bases are TGTGCCAGCAGCCCCCTCGGCACCGGGGAGCTGTTTTTT. Protein sequence: CASSPLGTGELFF.

The chain couples TRBV4-1 to TRBJ2-1, with TRBD2 matching over 8 bases. The CDR3 sequence is 17 residues long. Germline V gene sequence: CDR1 MGHRA, CDR2 YSYEKL. J was trimmed by 3 bases and V by 4 bases; bases with no gene match: 11. The CDR3 reads CASSPRGSGGNYNEQFF. The CDR3 coding sequence is TGCGCCAGCAGCCCCCGAGGGAGCGGGGGAAACTACAATGAGCAGTTCTTC.

V usage is TRBV7-9 and J usage is TRBJ1-2; 7 positions agree with TRBD1. With 5 bases clipped from V and 2 bases from J, the junction kept 8 bases outside the gene matches. The CDR3 covers 15 residues. Germline V gene lookup returns CDR1 SEHNR and CDR2 FQNEAQ (reference sequence). CDR3: CASSREGAANYGYTF. The CDR3 DNA follows: TGTGCCAGCAGCCGGGAGGGGGCTGCCAACTATGGCTACACCTTC. The variable domain in full, with the rest retrieved from reference TRBV7-9 and TRBJ1-2, is DTGVSQNPRHKITKRGQNVTFRCDPISEHNRLYWYRQTLGQGPEFLTYFQNEAQLEKSRLLSDRFSAERPKGSFSTLEIQRTEQGDSAMYLCASSREGAANYGYTFGSGTRLTVV.

This clone came up once. The chain joins TRBV3-1 (or the pseudogene TRBV3-2) to TRBJ1-4, with D uncertain. The V and J ends lost 1 base and 8 bases respectively, with 14 bases between them. The CDR3 runs 15 residues. Germline assignment: CDR1 LGHDT and CDR2 YNNKEL (reference sequence). CDR3 amino acids: CASSQGLRGEEKLFF. CDR3 sequence (DNA): TGTGCCAGCAGCCAAGGTCTGCGGGGTGAAGAAAAACTGTTTTTT.

The chain couples TRBV19 to TRBJ2-2; 8 nucleotides align to TRBD1. The CDR3 is 13 residues long. V gave up 6 bases and J gave up 9 bases; unmatched junction bases: 6. Germline V gene data show CDR1 as LNHDA and CDR2 as SQIVND (reference sequence). The CDR3 DNA is TGTGCCAGTAGGGACAGGGACCCTTGGGAGCTGTTTTTT. It yields the protein CASRDRDPWELFF.

The CDR3 DNA reads TGTGCCAGCAGACAGGGGAGGGCAGGGGGTGAGACCCAGTACTTC. It translates to CASRQGRAGGETQYF. The rearrangement uses TRBV19 and TRBJ2-5; D might be TRBD1 (8 bases). V lost 9 bases and J 5 bases, leaving 22 bases between the germline ends. The CDR3 totals 15 residues. The germline V gene encodes CDR1 LNHDA and CDR2 SQIVND (reference sequence).

This clone was picked up one time. The chain uses TRBV7-2 and TRBJ1-3; no clear D gene. Germline V gene data show CDR1 as SGHTA and CDR2 as FQGNSA. The CDR3 sequence is 12 residues long. Trimming shortened V by 5 bases and J by 4 bases, and 6 bases separated the two germline ends. The CDR3: CASSPTGNTIYF. The CDR3, as DNA: TGTGCCAGCAGCCCTACCGGAAACACCATATATTTT.

V usage is TRBV7-8 and J usage is TRBJ1-2; TRBD1 matches at 8 bases. The CDR3 consists of 11 residues. With V trimmed by 5 bases and J by 13 bases, 6 bases remained unmatched. From germline, CDR1 is SGHVS and CDR2 FQNEAQ. The chain's CDR3 is CASSLGGTGTF. CDR3 DNA: TGTGCCAGCAGCCTGGGAGGGACAGGCACCTTC.

V and J are TRBV15 and TRBJ1-2; TRBD1 is a possible D gene (6 bases). Looked up from germline, CDR1 is LNHNV and CDR2 is YYDKDF (reference sequence). The germline V and J ends were trimmed by 3 bases and 9 bases, with 11 bases remaining between them. The CDR3 runs to 12 residues. CDR3 residues: CATSRDSSSYTF. The CDR3 nucleotides read TGTGCCACCAGCAGGGACAGCAGTAGCTACACCTTC.

V usage is TRBV28 and J usage is TRBJ1-1; D not certain. The V and J ends lost 8 bases and 0 bases respectively, with 10 bases between them. Per the germline V gene, CDR1 is MDHEN and CDR2 is SYDVKM. The CDR3 has 13 residues. CDR3 DNA sequence: TGTGCCAGCGGACGGCGGGTGAACACTGAAGCTTTCTTT. Protein product: CASGRRVNTEAFF.

Written as DNA, the CDR3 is TGTGCCAGCAGCTTGGAACCCTTTAGCTCCTACAATGAGCAGTTCTTC. It translates to CASSLEPFSSYNEQFF. This rearrangement joins TRBV5-8 to TRBJ2-1; D is ambiguous. Deletions cut 0 bases from V and 0 bases from J, with 10 bases between. The germline gives CDR1 SGHTS, CDR2 YDEGEE. The CDR3 has 16 amino acids.

The chain recombines TRBV6-1 with TRBJ1-1; D is ambiguous. Between the trimmed V and J ends, which lost 0 bases and 1 base, there was a span of 12 bases. The CDR3 has 16 residues. The V gene's germline CDR1 is MNHNS and CDR2 SASEGT. As DNA, the CDR3 is TGTGCCAGCAGTGAAGCTCAAGGGAGGAGGAACACTGAAGCTTTCTTT. It specifies CASSEAQGRRNTEAFF.

V usage is TRBV4-1 and J usage is TRBJ2-3, with D possibly matching TRBD1 (6 bases). CDR1 is MGHRA and CDR2 is YSYEKL in the germline V gene. Trimming removed 3 bases at V and 2 bases at J, with 15 bases between. The CDR3 is 16 amino acids. This CDR3 reads CASSHKPGHFTDTQYF. Here the CDR3 DNA reads TGCGCCAGCAGCCACAAACCGGGACACTTCACAGATACGCAGTATTTT.

This clone was found a few times. This chain connects TRBV7-2 to TRBJ1-5; D is ambiguous. Germline CDR1 is SGHTA and CDR2 is FQGNSA. The V end lost 4 bases, the J end lost 0 bases, and 7 bases lay between the germline ends. This CDR3 spans 14 amino acids. In DNA form, the CDR3 reads TGTGCCAGCAGCTACAGTTATAGCAATCAGCCCCAGCATTTT. Translation: CASSYSYSNQPQHF.

The chain combines TRBV28 with TRBJ2-1; 8 bases align to TRBD1. CDR1 and CDR2 (germline): MDHEN, SYDVKM. CDR3 length: 15 amino acids. With V trimmed by 7 bases and J by 4 bases, 9 bases remained unmatched. The CDR3 DNA reads as TGTGCCAGCATAACGTCGGGGACAGGTTACAATGAGCAGTTCTTC. Translation: CASITSGTGYNEQFF.